Listed here are 17 T cell receptor beta chains from one sample, sequenced in a study of blood T cell repertoires in COVID-19. The protocol was immunoSEQ multiplex PCR, while the TCRdb copy is restricted to in-frame clones and leaves out a portion. Of 250,000 or so clones listed, approximately 88% are singletons. The sequenced sample consisted of PBMCs or T cells enriched from blood (not recorded which). The receptor source for this set is a woman aged 40 to 49 who had been exposed to COVID-19.

As DNA, the CDR3 is TGTGCCAGCAGCCAAGTAGGGGGGGCAGCAGATACGCAGTATTTT. Residues: CASSQVGGAADTQYF. The V gene is TRBV14, the J gene TRBJ2-3, with TRBD2 as a possible D gene (7 bases). This CDR3 is 15 amino acids long. CDR1 SGHDN and CDR2 FVKESK come from the germline V gene. Trimming took off 1 base at V and 4 bases at J, with 12 bases between the two ends.

The chain links TRBV29-1 to TRBJ1-6; D gene ambiguous. In germline, CDR1 is SQVTM, CDR2 ANQGSEA. V lost 6 bases and J lost 1, with 10 bases in between. CDR3 length: 14 residues. CDR3 loop: CSVGGESYNSPLHF. In DNA, the CDR3 is TGCAGCGTCGGCGGGGAGTCCTATAATTCACCCCTCCACTTT.

The V call is TRBV21-1, the J call TRBJ2-7; the tabulated D call, TRBD1, remains unverified against the DNA. TRBV21-1 counts as a pseudogene. This CDR3 region has 15 residues. CDR3 sequence reads: CASSKGGTTSYEQYV. DNA for the CDR3: TGTGCCAGCAGCAAAGGTGGGACAACCTCCTACGAGCAGTACGTC.

The chain is built from TRBV9 and TRBJ1-3, with D uncertain. There are 17 residues in the CDR3. CDR1 and CDR2 (germline): SGDLS, YYNGEE. Trimming left V 0 bases short and J 0 bases short, with 13 bases between. The CDR3 nucleotides read TGTGCCAGCAGCGTAGGTGCCGGCGGATCCTCTGGAAACACCATATATTTT. It encodes CASSVGAGGSSGNTIYF.

The chain combines TRBV7-2 with TRBJ2-3; 13 nucleotides match TRBD2. Germline values: CDR1 SGHTA, CDR2 FQGNSA. The junction had 8 bases not matched to a gene; V was cut back by 6 bases and J by 8 bases. This CDR3 spans 15 amino acids. CDR3 loop: CASRRTSGGASTQYF. DNA of the CDR3: TGTGCCAGCAGGCGAACTAGCGGGGGGGCGTCTACGCAGTATTTT.

The chain combines TRBV28 with TRBJ1-2; D is possibly TRBD1 (5 bases). The CDR3 totals 13 residues. V gave up 3 bases and J gave up 4 bases, with 9 bases separating them. Per the germline V gene, CDR1 is MDHEN and CDR2 is SYDVKM. In DNA, the CDR3 is TGTGCCAGCAGTTTTGGGGCCGCCTATGGCTACACCTTC. Its protein product is CASSFGAAYGYTF.

V is TRBV28 and J is TRBJ2-2; 8 bases align to TRBD2. CDR1 and CDR2 from the germline V gene are MDHEN and SYDVKM. Unmatched junction bases numbered 5, after V lost 1 base and J lost 7 bases. This CDR3 spans 15 amino acids. The CDR3: CASSLSSSGGGELFF. The CDR3 coding sequence is TGTGCCAGCAGTTTATCGAGCAGCGGGGGCGGGGAGCTGTTTTTT.

J is TRBJ2-4 and V is TRBV9, with TRBD2 matching over 9 bases. V was clipped by 3 bases and J by 0 bases; unmatched bases: 4. This CDR3 is 16 amino acids long. Germline V lookup: CDR1 SGDLS, CDR2 YYNGEE. The CDR3 loop reads CASSAQREAAKNIQYF. CDR3 DNA sequence: TGTGCCAGCAGCGCCCAGCGGGAGGCAGCCAAAAACATTCAGTACTTC.

The table lists this clone with a count of one. The chain recombines TRBV6-2 or TRBV6-3 with TRBJ2-7; no reliable D call. The germline V and J ends were trimmed by 5 bases and 4 bases, with 6 bases remaining between them. Germline values: CDR1 MNHEY, CDR2 SVGEGT. The CDR3 is made up of 11 amino acids. The CDR3, as DNA: TGTGCCAGCAGTGAGCAATACGAGCAGTACTTC. It yields the protein CASSEQYEQYF.

This clone has more than one count but fewer than ten. The genes are TRBV25-1 and TRBJ2-7, with TRBD2 as a possible D gene (5 bases). The CDR3 is 16 residues long. V dropped 3 bases and J dropped 2 bases, with 17 bases sitting between them. CDR1 MGHDK and CDR2 SYGVNS come from the germline V gene. For the CDR3, the DNA is TGTGCCAGCAGTGACGCTGAGGGCAGGTTTCCCTACGAGCAGTACTTC. Protein product: CASSDAEGRFPYEQYF.

The gene calls are TRBV9 and TRBJ2-7, with a tentative D call TRBD2 (6 bases). Germline lookup yields CDR1 SGDLS and CDR2 YYNGEE. This CDR3 region has 15 residues. V gave up 0 bases and J gave up 2 bases, with 12 bases separating them. CDR3 amino acids: CASSVAGLGTYEQYF. As DNA, the CDR3 is TGTGCCAGCAGCGTAGCGGGACTGGGCACCTACGAGCAGTACTTC.

The gene calls are TRBV6-1 and TRBJ1-1; maybe TRBD1 (6 bases). V lost 2 bases, J lost 6 bases, and 16 bases lay in between. CDR1 and CDR2 (germline): MNHNS, SASEGT. This CDR3 spans 15 amino acids. CDR3 amino acids: CASSEPRQVWAEAFF. CDR3 bases: TGTGCCAGCAGTGAACCGAGACAGGTTTGGGCTGAAGCTTTCTTT.

The J gene is TRBJ2-5, the V gene TRBV6-2 or TRBV6-3; a weak D match, TRBD2 (5 bases). This CDR3 spans 14 amino acids. The V gene lost 0 bases and the J gene lost 3 bases, with 8 bases spanning the gap. Germline V gene data show CDR1 as MNHEY and CDR2 as SVGEGT. CDR3 loop: CASSYSTREETQYF. The DNA for the CDR3 is TGTGCCAGCAGTTACTCAACGCGGGAAGAGACCCAGTACTTC.

The chain recombines TRBV7-2 with TRBJ1-4; 7 bases agree with TRBD1. V shed 2 bases and J 2 bases; nucleotides not matched to a gene: 14. The CDR3 consists of 19 residues. Germline CDR1 reads SGHTA; CDR2 reads FQGNSA. CDR3 sequence reads: CASSLWEGTVWSTNEKLFF. The CDR3 DNA follows: TGTGCCAGCAGCTTATGGGAAGGGACAGTTTGGAGTACTAATGAAAAACTGTTTTTT.

The V gene is TRBV7-9, the J gene TRBJ1-1; a possible D gene is TRBD1 (5 bases). This CDR3 is 15 amino acids long. Deletions cut 0 bases from V and 0 bases from J, with 8 bases between. The germline CDR1 and CDR2 sequences are SEHNR and FQNEAQ (reference sequence). The CDR3 loop is CASSLATTVNTEAFF. CDR3 sequence (DNA): TGTGCCAGCAGCTTAGCTACGACAGTGAACACTGAAGCTTTCTTT.

The chain couples TRBV11-2 to TRBJ1-2; 7 bases fit TRBD1. This CDR3 has 16 residues. From germline, CDR1 is SGHAT and CDR2 FQNNGV. With V trimmed by 2 bases and J by 4 bases, 10 bases remained unmatched. The CDR3 loop is CASSLTGDGMGYGYTF. Written as DNA, the CDR3 is TGTGCCAGCAGCTTAACAGGGGACGGTATGGGCTATGGCTACACCTTC.

V gene TRBV9 combines with J gene TRBJ1-2; 7 bases align to TRBD1. This CDR3 comprises 14 residues. Losses at the gene ends were 4 bases for V and 3 bases for J; bases not matched to a gene: 6. The germline V gene has CDR1 SGDLS and CDR2 YYNGEE. CDR3: CASSPTTGDYGYTF. Written as DNA, the CDR3 is TGTGCCAGCAGCCCAACTACAGGGGACTATGGCTACACCTTC.